These 19 T cell receptor beta chains share one sample of origin, sequenced in a study of blood T cell repertoires in COVID-19. The table came from immunoSEQ multiplex PCR; TCRdb's copy has only in-frame clones and leaves some out. In the table there are some 200,000 clones, approximately 88% of which are singletons. Input material: PBMCs or T cells enriched from blood (not recorded which). Every receptor here comes from a woman under 30 who had recovered from COVID-19.

The chain links TRBV3-1 (or the pseudogene TRBV3-2) to TRBJ1-6, with D perhaps TRBD1 (5 bases). CDR3 length equals 20 residues. Per germline, CDR1 LGHDT and CDR2 YNNKEL (reference sequence). V lost 0 bases, J lost 0 bases, and 18 bases lay in between. The DNA of the CDR3 is TGTGCCAGCAGCCAAGAGACCGCCGATTGGGGGGACTCCTATAATTCACCCCTCCACTTT. It encodes CASSQETADWGDSYNSPLHF.

This clone was detected once. The chain links TRBV7-9 to TRBJ1-4; D unclear. Germline CDR1 reads SEHNR; CDR2 reads FQNEAQ (reference sequence). The V end was cut by 5 bases, the J end by 2 bases, with 12 bases between. This CDR3 is 15 amino acids long. The CDR3 bases are TGTGCCAGCAGCCCTGGGCAGTCGACTAATGAAAAACTGTTTTTT. This translates into CASSPGQSTNEKLFF.

V and J are TRBV5-1 and TRBJ1-5; 7 bases agree with TRBD1. The length of the CDR3 is 17 residues. CDR1 and CDR2 from the germline V gene are SGHRS and YFSETQ. In DNA, the CDR3 is TGCGCTCTCCCAGGGGGGACAGACAAGGGTGGCAATCAGCCCCAGCATTTT. It is translated as CALPGGTDKGGNQPQHF.

This chain uses TRBV2 with TRBJ1-1; D unclear. Per the germline V gene, CDR1 is SNHLY and CDR2 is FYNNEI. V was trimmed by 2 bases and J by 9 bases, leaving 10 bases between them. The CDR3 has 12 residues. The CDR3 DNA follows: TGTGCCAGCAGTGAAAGCGGGGAGCAAGCTTTCTTT. Amino acid sequence: CASSESGEQAFF.

The V gene is TRBV12-3 or TRBV12-4, the J gene TRBJ1-2, with a possible D match to TRBD1 (5 bases). Between the trimmed V and J ends, which lost 11 bases and 2 bases, there was a span of 9 bases. The length of the CDR3 is 11 residues. The CDR3 region has the DNA TGTGCCTCGGGGGAGAACTATGGCTACACCTTC. It specifies CASGENYGYTF.

The chain carries TRBV10-3 and TRBJ2-1, with 14 bases matching TRBD2. CDR1 and CDR2 from the germline V gene are ENHRY and SYGVKD. V was pared by 11 bases and J by 6 bases, with 12 bases of the junction left unmatched. CDR3 size: 16 residues. For the CDR3, the DNA is TGTGCCTCCATAGGGGGGACTAGCGGGGGAACCAATGAGCAGTTCTTC. It encodes CASIGGTSGGTNEQFF.

This sequence joins TRBV5-4 and TRBJ1-2, with TRBD1 matching 7 bases. In germline, CDR1 is SGHNT, CDR2 YYREEE (reference sequence). Unmatched junction bases numbered 12, after V lost 4 bases and J lost 6 bases. The CDR3 extends over 15 amino acids. CDR3 loop: CASSPGGTERHGYTF. In nucleotides, the CDR3 is TGTGCCAGCAGCCCCGGAGGGACAGAGAGGCATGGCTACACCTTC. The full variable domain, in which reference TRBV5-4 and TRBJ1-2 provide the parts outside the CDR3, is ETGVTQSPTHLIKTRGQQVTLRCSSQSGHNTVSWYQQALGQGPQFIFQYYREEENGRGNFPPRFSGLQFPNYSSELNVNALELDDSALYLCASSPGGTERHGYTFGSGTRLTVV.

The chain uses TRBV18 and TRBJ1-2, with 7 bases that match TRBD1. V dropped 2 bases and J dropped 7; count of bases not matched to a gene: 7. Germline V gene lookup returns CDR1 KGHSH and CDR2 LQKENI. The CDR3 has 14 amino acids. CDR3 coding DNA: TGTGCCAGCTCACCAGACGGGACAGTTGCTGGCTACACCTTC. Amino acid sequence: CASSPDGTVAGYTF.

The chain recombines TRBV11-2 with TRBJ1-1; perhaps TRBD1 as D (6 bases). Germline assignment: CDR1 SGHAT and CDR2 FQNNGV. The CDR3 sequence is 12 residues long. Trimming took off 4 bases at V and 6 bases at J, with 9 bases between the two ends. The CDR3 reads CASSWGLAEAFF. DNA for the CDR3: TGTGCCAGCAGCTGGGGGCTCGCTGAAGCTTTCTTT.

The CDR3 reads CASSFTGGTEAFF. The CDR3 DNA is TGTGCCAGCAGCTTCACAGGGGGAACTGAAGCTTTCTTT. The chain links TRBV13 to TRBJ1-1; 8 bases align to TRBD1. After removal of 3 bases from V and 5 bases from J, the junction contained 2 bases not matched to a gene. Germline loops: CDR1 PRHDT, CDR2 FYEKMQ (reference sequence). This CDR3 is 13 amino acids long.

V is TRBV4-1 and J is TRBJ2-7; 8 bases agree with TRBD1. This CDR3 has 17 amino acids. V was clipped by 1 base and J by 0 bases; unmatched bases: 8. The germline V gene has CDR1 MGHRA and CDR2 YSYEKL. CDR3 residues: CASSQGLDRVGSYEQYF. Written as DNA, the CDR3 is TGCGCCAGCAGCCAAGGTTTGGACAGGGTTGGCTCCTACGAGCAGTACTTC.

For this clone: This same CDR3 is encoded by further DNA sequences in the sample. J is TRBJ2-1 and V is TRBV24-1; 9 nucleotides line up with TRBD1. J was trimmed by 4 bases and V by 4 bases; bases with no gene match: 4. CDR1 KGHDR and CDR2 SFDVKD come from the germline V gene. This CDR3 contains 15 residues. The CDR3 sequence is CATSDPGQGYNEQFF. As DNA, the CDR3 is TGTGCCACCAGTGACCCGGGACAGGGATACAATGAGCAGTTCTTC.

This chain joins TRBV19 and TRBJ1-6; D is possibly TRBD1 (5 bases). Trimming left V 8 bases short and J 9 bases short, with 20 bases between. This CDR3 is built from 15 residues. From germline, CDR1 is LNHDA and CDR2 SQIVND (reference sequence). CDR3 bases: TGTGCCAGTTGCCCTCCTCAGGGTTCAACTTCACCCCTCCACTTT. Protein product: CASCPPQGSTSPLHF. Looking up the rest from reference TRBV19 and TRBJ1-6 gives the full variable domain: DGGITQSPKYLFRKEGQNVTLSCEQNLNHDAMYWYRQDPGQGLRLIYYSQIVNDFQKGDIAEGYSVSREKKESFPLTVTSAQKNPTAFYLCASCPPQGSTSPLHFGNGTRLTVT.

The chain couples TRBV30 to TRBJ1-5, with 9 nucleotides matching TRBD1. CDR1 is GTSNPN and CDR2 is SVGIG in the germline V gene (reference sequence). J lost 5 bases, V lost 3 bases, and 5 bases had no gene match. This CDR3 contains 14 residues. The CDR3 sequence is CAWSPGQGYQPQHF. In DNA, the CDR3 is TGTGCCTGGAGCCCCGGACAGGGGTATCAGCCCCAGCATTTT.

This chain uses TRBV19 with TRBJ2-3; 8 nucleotides align to TRBD1. Trimming removed 3 bases from V and 6 bases from J; junction bases left unmatched: 8. Germline CDR1 reads LNHDA; CDR2 reads SQIVND (reference sequence). This CDR3 has 15 residues. The CDR3 bases are TGTGCCAGTAGTATTTACGGGACAGGAGTGGATACGCAGTATTTT. The encoded protein is CASSIYGTGVDTQYF.

This rearrangement joins TRBV7-8 to TRBJ1-1, with D possibly TRBD1 on 5 matching bases. The ends were cut back, 5 bases at V and 4 bases at J, with 20 bases in the middle. The CDR3 consists of 16 residues. Germline lookup yields CDR1 SGHVS and CDR2 FQNEAQ. The CDR3 DNA follows: TGTGCCAGCAGCCTAAGACAGCGACCTACCAGCACTGAAGCTTTCTTT. This encodes CASSLRQRPTSTEAFF.

The V gene is TRBV11-3, the J gene TRBJ1-2; TRBD1 matches at 7 bases. V was pared by 4 bases and J by 5 bases, with 13 bases of the junction left unmatched. The germline V gene has CDR1 SGHNT and CDR2 YENEEA. This CDR3 region has 16 residues. In nucleotides, the CDR3 is TGTGCCAGCAGCTCTAACAGGGGTCGGGCCCTTTATGGCTACACCTTC. Translating it yields CASSSNRGRALYGYTF. Based on the CDR3 plus reference TRBV11-3 and TRBJ1-2, the full variable domain is EAGVVQSPRYKIIEKKQPVAFWCNPISGHNTLYWYLQNLGQGPELLIRYENEEAVDDSQLPKDRFSAERLKGVDSTLKIQPAELGDSAVYLCASSSNRGRALYGYTFGSGTRLTVV.

The J gene is TRBJ2-2, the V gene TRBV27; 11 bases fit TRBD2. The CDR3 consists of 15 residues. V shed 6 bases, J shed 5 bases, and the junction held 5 bases outside the gene matches. Germline-derived CDR1 and CDR2 are MNHEY and SMNVEV (reference sequence). The CDR3 DNA reads as TGTGCCAGCAGACTAGCGGGGGCGGGGACCGGGGAGCTGTTTTTT. This gives the protein CASRLAGAGTGELFF.

The chain employs TRBV24-1 and TRBJ2-2, with D perhaps matching TRBD1 (5 bases). Germline-derived CDR1 and CDR2 are KGHDR and SFDVKD. This CDR3 region has 13 residues. The CDR3 nucleotides are TGTGCGGCGGCAAGGGGCGCCGGCGGGGAGCTGTTTTTT. Its translation: CAAARGAGGELFF.